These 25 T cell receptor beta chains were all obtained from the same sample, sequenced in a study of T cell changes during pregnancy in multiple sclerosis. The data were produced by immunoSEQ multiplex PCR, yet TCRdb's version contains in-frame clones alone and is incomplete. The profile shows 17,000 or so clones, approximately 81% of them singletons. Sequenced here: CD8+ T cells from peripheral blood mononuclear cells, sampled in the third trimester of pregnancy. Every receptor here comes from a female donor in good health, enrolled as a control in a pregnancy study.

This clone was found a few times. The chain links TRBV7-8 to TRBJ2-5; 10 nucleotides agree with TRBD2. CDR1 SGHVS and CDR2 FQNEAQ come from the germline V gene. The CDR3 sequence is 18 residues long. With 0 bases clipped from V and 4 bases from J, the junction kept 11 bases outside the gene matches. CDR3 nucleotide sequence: TGTGCCAGCAGCTTAGCGCTGAGCGGGGGGGTTATGTTAGAGACCCAGTACTTC. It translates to CASSLALSGGVMLETQYF.

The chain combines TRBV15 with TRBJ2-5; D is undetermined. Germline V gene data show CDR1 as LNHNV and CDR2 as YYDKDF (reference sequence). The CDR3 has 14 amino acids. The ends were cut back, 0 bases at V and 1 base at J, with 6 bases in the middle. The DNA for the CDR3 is TGTGCCACCAGCAGAGATTACGGCCAAGAGACCCAGTACTTC. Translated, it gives CATSRDYGQETQYF.

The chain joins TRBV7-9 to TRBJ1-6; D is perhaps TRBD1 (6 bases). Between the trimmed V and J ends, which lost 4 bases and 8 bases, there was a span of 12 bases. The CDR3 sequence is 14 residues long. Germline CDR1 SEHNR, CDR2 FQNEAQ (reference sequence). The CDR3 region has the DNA TGTGCCAGCAGCTCGGTTTCAGGGGATTCACCCCTCCACTTT. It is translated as CASSSVSGDSPLHF.

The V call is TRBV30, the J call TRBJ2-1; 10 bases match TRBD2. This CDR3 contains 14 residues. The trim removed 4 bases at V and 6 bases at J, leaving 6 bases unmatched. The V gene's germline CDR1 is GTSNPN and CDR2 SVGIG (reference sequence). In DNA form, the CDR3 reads TGTGCCTGGATCCCCCTAGCGGGAGTCAATGAGCAGTTCTTC. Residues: CAWIPLAGVNEQFF.

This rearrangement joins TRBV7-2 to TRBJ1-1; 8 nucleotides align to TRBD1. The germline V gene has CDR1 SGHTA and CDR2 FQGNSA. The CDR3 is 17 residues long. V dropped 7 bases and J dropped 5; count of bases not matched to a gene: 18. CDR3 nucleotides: TGTGCCAGCAAAGGAGGGCCAGGGGGCCCCGTGGAGACTGAAGCTTTCTTT. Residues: CASKGGPGGPVETEAFF.

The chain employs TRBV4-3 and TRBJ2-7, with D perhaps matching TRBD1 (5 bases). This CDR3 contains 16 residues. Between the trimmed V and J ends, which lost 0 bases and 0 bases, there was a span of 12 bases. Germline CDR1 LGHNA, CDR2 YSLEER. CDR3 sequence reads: CASSQDRGSLSYEQYF. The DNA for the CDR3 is TGCGCCAGCAGCCAAGATAGGGGCTCCCTCTCCTACGAGCAGTACTTC.

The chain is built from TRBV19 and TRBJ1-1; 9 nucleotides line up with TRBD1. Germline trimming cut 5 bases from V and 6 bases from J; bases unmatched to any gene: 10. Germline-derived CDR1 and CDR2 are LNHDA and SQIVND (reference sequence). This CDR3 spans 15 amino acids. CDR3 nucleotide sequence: TGTGCCAGTAGTGAGGGGGACAGGGCGGTGGCTGAAGCTTTCTTT. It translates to CASSEGDRAVAEAFF.

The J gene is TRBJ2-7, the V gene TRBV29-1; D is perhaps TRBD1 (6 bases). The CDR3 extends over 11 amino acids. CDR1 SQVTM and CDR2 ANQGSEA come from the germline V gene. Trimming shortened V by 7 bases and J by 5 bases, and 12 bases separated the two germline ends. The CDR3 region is CSAKGGDEQYF. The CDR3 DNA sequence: TGCAGCGCCAAAGGGGGAGACGAGCAGTACTTC.

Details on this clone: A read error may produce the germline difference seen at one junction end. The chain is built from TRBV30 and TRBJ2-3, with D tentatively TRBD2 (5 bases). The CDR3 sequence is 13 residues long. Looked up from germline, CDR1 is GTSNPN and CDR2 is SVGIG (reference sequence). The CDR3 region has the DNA TGTGCCTGGAGTCCTTTCGGGATGGATACGCGGTATTTT. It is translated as CAWSPFGMDTRYF.

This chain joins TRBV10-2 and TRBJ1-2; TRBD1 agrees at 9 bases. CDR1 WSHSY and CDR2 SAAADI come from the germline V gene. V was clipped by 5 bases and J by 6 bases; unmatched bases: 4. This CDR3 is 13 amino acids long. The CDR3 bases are TGCGCCAGCAGTACAGGGGGCTCGGATGGCTACACCTTC. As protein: CASSTGGSDGYTF.

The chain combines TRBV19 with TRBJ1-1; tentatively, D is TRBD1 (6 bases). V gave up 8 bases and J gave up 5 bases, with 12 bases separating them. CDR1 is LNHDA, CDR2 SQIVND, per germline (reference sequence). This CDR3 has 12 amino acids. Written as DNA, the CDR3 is TGTGCCAGTTCACAGGGCGCGACTGAAGCTTTCTTT. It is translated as CASSQGATEAFF.

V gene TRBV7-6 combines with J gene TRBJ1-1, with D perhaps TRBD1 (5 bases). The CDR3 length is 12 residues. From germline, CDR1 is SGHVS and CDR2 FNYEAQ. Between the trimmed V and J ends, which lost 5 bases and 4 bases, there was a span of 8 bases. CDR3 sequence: CASSPGGTEAFF. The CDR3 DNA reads TGTGCCAGCAGCCCCGGGGGCACTGAAGCTTTCTTT.

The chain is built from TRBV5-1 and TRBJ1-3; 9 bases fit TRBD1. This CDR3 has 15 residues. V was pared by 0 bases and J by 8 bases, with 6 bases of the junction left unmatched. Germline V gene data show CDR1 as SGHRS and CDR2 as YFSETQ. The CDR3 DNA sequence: TGCGCCAGCAGCTTGGAGGGACAGGGAAGAGACACCATATATTTT. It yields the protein CASSLEGQGRDTIYF.

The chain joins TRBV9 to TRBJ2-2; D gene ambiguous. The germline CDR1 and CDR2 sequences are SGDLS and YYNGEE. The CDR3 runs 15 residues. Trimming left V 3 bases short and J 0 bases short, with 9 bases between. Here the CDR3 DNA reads TGTGCCAGCAGCGGAAGTACAGCGAACACCGGGGAGCTGTTTTTT. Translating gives CASSGSTANTGELFF.

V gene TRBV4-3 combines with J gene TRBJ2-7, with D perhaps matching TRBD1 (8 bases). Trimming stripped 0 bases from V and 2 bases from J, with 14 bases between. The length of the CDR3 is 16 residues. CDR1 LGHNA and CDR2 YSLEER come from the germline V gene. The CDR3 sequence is CASSQDPQGGTYEQYF. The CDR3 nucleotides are TGCGCCAGCAGCCAAGATCCACAGGGGGGGACCTACGAGCAGTACTTC.

The CDR3 reads CACSGGTTEAFF. The CDR3 DNA reads as TGTGCCTGTTCAGGGGGAACCACTGAAGCTTTCTTT. This rearrangement joins TRBV30 to TRBJ1-1; TRBD1 agrees at 7 bases. Germline V lookup: CDR1 GTSNPN, CDR2 SVGIG (reference sequence). The V segment lost 6 bases and the J segment 4 bases; nucleotides outside the gene matches: 5. The CDR3 runs to 12 residues. Together with reference TRBV30 and TRBJ1-1, the CDR3 gives the full variable domain: SQTIHQWPATLVQPVGSPLSLECTVEGTSNPNLYWYRQAAGRGLQLLFYSVGIGQISSEVPQNLSASRPQDRQFILSSKKLLLSDSGFYLCACSGGTTEAFFGQGTRLTVV.

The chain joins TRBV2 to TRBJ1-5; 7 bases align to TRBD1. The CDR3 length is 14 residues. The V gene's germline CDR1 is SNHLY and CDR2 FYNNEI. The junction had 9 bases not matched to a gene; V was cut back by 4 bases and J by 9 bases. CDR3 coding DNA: TGTGCCAGCAGTGGGACAGGCCTTCGTCGGCCCCAGCATTTT. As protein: CASSGTGLRRPQHF.

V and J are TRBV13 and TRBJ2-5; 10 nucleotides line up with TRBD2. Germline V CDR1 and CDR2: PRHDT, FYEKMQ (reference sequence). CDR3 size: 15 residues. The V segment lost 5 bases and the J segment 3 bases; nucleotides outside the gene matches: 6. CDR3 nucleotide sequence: TGTGCCAGCAGCCTCCGGCTAGCGGGAGAAGAGACCCAGTACTTC. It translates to CASSLRLAGEETQYF. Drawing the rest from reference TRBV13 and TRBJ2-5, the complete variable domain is AAGVIQSPRHLIKEKRETATLKCYPIPRHDTVYWYQQGPGQDPQFLISFYEKMQSDKGSIPDRFSAQQFSDYHSELNMSSLELGDSALYFCASSLRLAGEETQYFGPGTRLLVL.

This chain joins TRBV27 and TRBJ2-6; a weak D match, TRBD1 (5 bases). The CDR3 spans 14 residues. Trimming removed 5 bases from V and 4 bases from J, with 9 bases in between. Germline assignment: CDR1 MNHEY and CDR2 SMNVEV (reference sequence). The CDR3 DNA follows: TGTGCCAGCAGTCCAGGGATGGGGGCCAACGTCCTGACTTTC. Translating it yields CASSPGMGANVLTF.

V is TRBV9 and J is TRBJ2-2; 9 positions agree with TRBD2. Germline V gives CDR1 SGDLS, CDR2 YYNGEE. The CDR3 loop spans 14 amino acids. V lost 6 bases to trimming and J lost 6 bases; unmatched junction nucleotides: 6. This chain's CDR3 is CASMGGRAAGELFF. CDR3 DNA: TGTGCCAGCATGGGCGGGAGGGCCGCCGGGGAGCTGTTTTTT.

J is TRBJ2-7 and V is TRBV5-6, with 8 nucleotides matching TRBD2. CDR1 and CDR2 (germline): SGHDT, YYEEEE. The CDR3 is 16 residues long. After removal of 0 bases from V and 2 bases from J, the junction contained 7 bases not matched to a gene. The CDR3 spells CASSLELAGGTYEQYF. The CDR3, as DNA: TGTGCCAGCAGCTTGGAATTGGCGGGAGGAACCTACGAGCAGTACTTC.

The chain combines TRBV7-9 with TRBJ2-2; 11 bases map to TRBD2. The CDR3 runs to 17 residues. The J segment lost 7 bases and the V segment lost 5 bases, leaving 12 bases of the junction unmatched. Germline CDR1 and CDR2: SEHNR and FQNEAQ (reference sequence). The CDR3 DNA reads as TGTGCCAGCAGCCCAACTAGCGGGGGCCACCGTCACGGGGAGCTGTTTTTT. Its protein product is CASSPTSGGHRHGELFF.

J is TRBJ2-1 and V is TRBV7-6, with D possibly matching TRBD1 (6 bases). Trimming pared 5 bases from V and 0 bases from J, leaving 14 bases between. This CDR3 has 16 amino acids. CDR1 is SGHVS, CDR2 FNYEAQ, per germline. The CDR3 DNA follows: TGTGCCAGCAGCAATTATTCGGACAGCTCCTACAATGAGCAGTTCTTC. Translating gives CASSNYSDSSYNEQFF. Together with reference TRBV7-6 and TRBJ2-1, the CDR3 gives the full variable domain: GAGVSQSPRYKVTKRGQDVALRCDPISGHVSLYWYRQALGQGPEFLTYFNYEAQQDKSGLPNDRFSAERPEGSISTLTIQRTEQRDSAMYRCASSNYSDSSYNEQFFGPGTRLTVL.

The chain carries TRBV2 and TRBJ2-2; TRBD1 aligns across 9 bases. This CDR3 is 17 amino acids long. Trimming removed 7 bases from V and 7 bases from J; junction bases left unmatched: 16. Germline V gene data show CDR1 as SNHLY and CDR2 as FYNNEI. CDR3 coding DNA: TGTGCCAGCACCAAACAACTTGGGACAGGGCGGGGCGGGGAGCTGTTTTTT. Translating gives CASTKQLGTGRGGELFF.

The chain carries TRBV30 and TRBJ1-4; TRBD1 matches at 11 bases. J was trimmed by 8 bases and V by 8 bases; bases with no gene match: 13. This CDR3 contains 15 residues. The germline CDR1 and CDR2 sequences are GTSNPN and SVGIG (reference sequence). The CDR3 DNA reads TGTGCCGGAATCGGGAGGACAGGGGGCGGAGAAAAACTGTTTTTT. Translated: CAGIGRTGGGEKLFF.